These 14 T cell receptor beta chains were sequenced from one sample in a study of response to subunit inactivated influenza vaccine. A single record per CDR3 protein comes from TCRdb applying MiXCR to the RT-PCR reads. The sample has around 530,000 distinct CDR3 sequences; approximately 17% are singletons. The input for sequencing was CD4+ T cells sorted from PBMCs, taken 23 to 25 months after vaccination. Receptor source: a man aged 50 to 69 who received an inactivated influenza vaccine.

A note on this clonotype: The junction does not match germline at one end; this may be a read error. CDR3 protein: CASSLRTSGGGELFF. The CDR3, as DNA: TGTGCTAGCAGCTTACGGACTAGCGGAGGCGGGGAGCTGTTTTTT. The V and J genes are TRBV7-7 and TRBJ2-2, with 10 bases identical to TRBD2. This CDR3 spans 15 amino acids. The V gene's germline CDR1 is SSHAT and CDR2 FNYEAQ (reference sequence).

There are a few counts of this clonotype. This chain uses TRBV24-1 with TRBJ2-2; a weak D match, TRBD1 (5 bases). V gave up 1 base and J gave up 7 bases, with 15 bases separating them. Looked up from germline, CDR1 is KGHDR and CDR2 is SFDVKD. This CDR3 contains 16 residues. CDR3 sequence reads: CATSDFRFQGSGELFF. The CDR3 region has the DNA TGTGCCACCAGTGATTTCAGGTTTCAGGGAAGCGGGGAGCTGTTTTTT.

The rearrangement joins TRBV18 to TRBJ2-1; 13 bases match TRBD2. CDR3 length: 16 amino acids. V lost 4 bases to trimming and J lost 5 bases; unmatched junction nucleotides: 5. Germline V gives CDR1 KGHSH, CDR2 LQKENI. The CDR3 DNA reads TGTGCCAGCTCACGGGGACTAGCGGGGCTAAACAATGAGCAGTTCTTC. Residues: CASSRGLAGLNNEQFF.

This clonotype was counted only a few times. CDR3 sequence reads: CASSEWGAGPDTQYF. The DNA for the CDR3 is TGTGCCAGCAGTGAATGGGGTGCGGGGCCAGATACGCAGTATTTT. The chain uses TRBV25-1 and TRBJ2-3; TRBD2 might be the D (6 bases). Germline CDR1 is MGHDK and CDR2 is SYGVNS. Trimming cost V 1 base and J 4 bases, with 12 bases left between them. The CDR3 loop spans 15 amino acids.

The sample holds many counts of this clonotype. V gene TRBV5-1 combines with J gene TRBJ2-1; D may be TRBD2 (6 bases). The CDR3 extends over 12 amino acids. Germline-derived CDR1 and CDR2 are SGHRS and YFSETQ. V lost 3 bases to trimming and J lost 6 bases, with 7 bases between them. CDR3 DNA sequence: TGCGCCAGCAGCTCGACTAGCAATGAGCAGTTCTTC. This translates into CASSSTSNEQFF. The whole variable domain, remainder taken from reference TRBV5-1 and TRBJ2-1, is KAGVTQTPRYLIKTRGQQVTLSCSPISGHRSVSWYQQTPGQGLQFLFEYFSETQRNKGNFPGRFSGRQFSNSRSEMNVSTLELGDSALYLCASSSTSNEQFFGPGTRLTVL.

The sample holds a few counts of this clonotype. This chain uses TRBV5-5 with TRBJ1-2, with unresolved D. Germline V gene sequence: CDR1 SGHKS, CDR2 YYEKEE (reference sequence). Trimming cost V 4 bases and J 5 bases, with 12 bases left between them. CDR3 length: 13 residues. This CDR3 is CASSPQGPYGYTF. CDR3 DNA sequence: TGTGCCAGCAGCCCTCAAGGACCATATGGCTACACCTTC.

The chain carries TRBV5-5 and TRBJ2-7, with TRBD1 as a possible D gene (5 bases). Germline V gene lookup returns CDR1 SGHKS and CDR2 YYEKEE (reference sequence). The ends were cut back, 4 bases at V and 2 bases at J, with 13 bases in the middle. CDR3 length: 14 residues. CDR3 nucleotides: TGTGCCAGCAGCAACAACCGACAGCCCTACGAGCAGTACTTC. Translating gives CASSNNRQPYEQYF.

This clonotype was detected a few times. V usage is TRBV29-1 and J usage is TRBJ2-7, with 7 bases fitting TRBD2. This CDR3 is 14 amino acids long. CDR1 and CDR2 (germline): SQVTM, ANQGSEA. J was trimmed by 4 bases and V by 4 bases; bases with no gene match: 10. CDR3 coding DNA: TGCAGCGTTGTATTGAGGGGAGGGGAATACGAGCAGTACTTC. Its protein is CSVVLRGGEYEQYF.

This clonotype was counted a few times. The CDR3 nucleotides read TGTGCCAGCAGCTTAAAGGGAGTCGGCACCGGGGAGCTGTTTTTT. Translated: CASSLKGVGTGELFF. V is TRBV7-2 and J is TRBJ2-2; D is perhaps TRBD2 (5 bases). Trimming removed 2 bases from V and 4 bases from J, with 11 bases in between. The CDR3 has 15 residues. From germline, CDR1 is SGHTA and CDR2 FQGNSA.

This clonotype was detected only a few times. The chain carries TRBV7-2 and TRBJ2-2, with 9 bases identical to TRBD2. Germline CDR1 reads SGHTA; CDR2 reads FQGNSA. This CDR3 has 16 residues. V gave up 5 bases and J gave up 8 bases; unmatched junction bases: 12. For the CDR3, the DNA is TGTGCCAGCAGCATTAGCGGGGGTCCCTGGCGGGGGGAGCTGTTTTTT. The encoded protein is CASSISGGPWRGELFF.

This chain uses TRBV18 with TRBJ2-1; D call uncertain. This CDR3 spans 13 amino acids. The ends were cut back, 0 bases at V and 7 bases at J, with 7 bases in the middle. Germline CDR1 is KGHSH and CDR2 is LQKENI. CDR3 in amino acids: CASSPPVSNEQFF. DNA for the CDR3: TGTGCCAGCTCACCACCCGTTTCGAATGAGCAGTTCTTC.

There are a few counts of this clonotype. The gene calls are TRBV6-4 and TRBJ2-1; 8 nucleotides agree with TRBD1. CDR1 is MRHNA, CDR2 SNTAGT, per germline. J gave up 7 bases and V 5 bases, and 7 bases lay outside the gene matches. This CDR3 comprises 14 residues. Here the CDR3 DNA reads TGTGCCAGCAGTCGGACAGGGCATGTAAATGAGCAGTTCTTC. Amino acid sequence: CASSRTGHVNEQFF.

The gene calls are TRBV6-2 or TRBV6-3 and TRBJ2-7; TRBD2 might be the D (5 bases). V was clipped by 6 bases and J by 0 bases, with 18 bases between them. The germline CDR1 and CDR2 sequences are MNHEY and SVGEGT. CDR3 length: 16 residues. CDR3 loop: CASSSLDGLLSYEQYF. Here the CDR3 DNA reads TGTGCCAGCAGCAGTCTCGACGGACTGCTCTCCTACGAGCAGTACTTC.

Here the CDR3 reads CASSRASGRAYEQYF. DNA of the CDR3: TGTGCCAGCAGTCGTGCTAGCGGGAGGGCCTACGAGCAGTACTTC. The rearrangement links TRBV6-2 or TRBV6-3 to TRBJ2-7; 12 positions agree with TRBD2. V shed 5 bases, J shed 2 bases, and the junction held 4 bases outside the gene matches. Germline CDR1 is MNHEY and CDR2 is SVGEGT. CDR3 length equals 15 residues.